This TCR beta chain was sequenced in a study of cytomegalovirus exposure and HLA in healthy donors. Study-level background: A prior study identified 110 million or so unique TCR beta sequences from roughly 170 million T cells. Overall study results and limits: TCR beta V- and J-gene trimming was later associated with a missense DCLRE1C variant.

PCR used 60 Vbeta primers and 13 Jbeta primers. Profiled with immunoSEQ multiplex PCR; TCRdb holds only in-frame clones, not every one. The data show 100,000 to 150,000 clones, with about four fifths seen just once and roughly 4.2% held by the top ten. Details on this clone: Its antigen is currently unknown.

The V end lost 4 bases, the J end lost 8 bases, and 20 bases lay between the germline ends. Germline V gene lookup returns CDR1 MNHEY and CDR2 SMNVEV (reference sequence). The CDR3 loop spans 16 amino acids. The specimen sequenced was PBMCs. The rearrangement joins TRBV27 to TRBJ1-4; D is ambiguous. This sequence originates from a woman between 35 and 50 years old in good health and CMV-seronegative. The CDR3 loop reads CASSSYGSQWEEKLFF. CDR3 coding DNA: TGTGCCAGCAGTTCGTACGGGTCCCAATGGGAGGAAAAACTGTTTTTT.